Listed here are 30 T cell receptor beta chains from one sample, sequenced in a study of monozygotic twins with inflammatory bowel disease. No DNA is given; TCRdb re-called the 5' RACE reads and lists each CDR3 protein once. This listing includes about 380,000 distinct CDR3 sequences. Input material: blood. The source of these receptors is a human donor with ulcerative colitis or Crohn's disease, or a healthy co-twin of an affected twin (not recorded which).

V is TRBV6-1 and J is TRBJ1-5. CDR3 length equals 16 residues. The germline V gene has CDR1 MNHNS and CDR2 SASEGT. This CDR3 reads CASSPLVRDPNQPQHF.

The CDR3 here is CASSFEMNTEAFF. The chain carries TRBV7-3 and TRBJ1-1. This CDR3 is 13 amino acids long. The germline gives CDR1 SGHTA, CDR2 FQGTGA.

The chain couples TRBV19 to TRBJ2-1; as DNA is missing, the TRBD2 call by TCRdb cannot be tested. CDR1 is LNHDA and CDR2 is SQIVND in the germline V gene (reference sequence). This CDR3 has 16 amino acids. This chain's CDR3 is CASRVRGTGPYNEQFF.

The rearrangement joins TRBV6-2 or TRBV6-3 to TRBJ2-2; TCRdb selects TRBD2, and the lack of DNA leaves this call unchecked. The CDR3 extends over 15 amino acids. Germline values: CDR1 MNHEY, CDR2 SVGEGT. Here the CDR3 reads CASTKWDYNTGELFF.

This chain links TRBV4-3 with TRBJ1-4; TCRdb outputs TRBD1, but without DNA this stays unchecked. Germline lookup yields CDR1 LGHNA and CDR2 YSLEER. This CDR3 region has 16 residues. This chain's CDR3 is CASSQDGGQGREKLFF.

This sequence joins TRBV5-6 and TRBJ1-1. Germline V CDR1 and CDR2: SGHDT, YYEEEE. There are 15 residues in the CDR3. The CDR3 region is CASSLVRSRNTEAFF.

This rearrangement joins TRBV6-1 to TRBJ2-1; TCRdb proposes TRBD2, but this gene call is untestable without DNA. Germline V gene sequence: CDR1 MNHNS, CDR2 SASEGT. The CDR3 covers 16 residues. The CDR3 reads CASSKLAKSSYNEQFF.

The CDR3: CASSLTGLSSYNEQFF. The J gene is TRBJ2-1, the V gene TRBV5-1; the D call from TCRdb, TRBD2, cannot be confirmed without DNA. The CDR3 runs 16 residues. CDR1 is SGHRS and CDR2 is YFSETQ in the germline V gene.

The chain employs TRBV6-4 and TRBJ2-1; TCRdb's D call, TRBD2, is unchecked because there is no DNA. Germline lookup yields CDR1 MRHNA and CDR2 SNTAGT. The CDR3 totals 13 residues. CDR3 sequence reads: CASSDQHPGPQFF.

The chain joins TRBV20-1 to TRBJ2-7; the TCRdb call, TRBD2, lacks DNA for checking. The CDR3 is 12 residues long. The V gene's germline CDR1 is DFQATT and CDR2 SNEGSKA (reference sequence). CDR3 in amino acids: CSARLAGVEQYF.

This chain connects TRBV15 to TRBJ2-7; the TCRdb D gene call, TRBD2, has no DNA to confirm it. Germline-derived CDR1 and CDR2 are LNHNV and YYDKDF (reference sequence). The CDR3 totals 16 residues. The CDR3 protein is CATSRGRAGGLYEQYF. The full variable domain, completed using reference TRBV15 and TRBJ2-7, is DAMVIQNPRYQVTQFGKPVTLSCSQTLNHNVMYWYQQKSSQAPKLLFHYYDKDFNNEADTPDNFQSRRPNTSFCFLDIRSPGLGDTAMYLCATSRGRAGGLYEQYFGPGTRLTVT.

This chain joins TRBV7-9 and TRBJ1-1; TCRdb picks TRBD1, but there is no DNA to check that call. Germline-derived CDR1 and CDR2 are SEHNR and FQNEAQ (reference sequence). The CDR3 contains 17 residues. CDR3 amino acids: CASSPLDIRLSNTEAFF.

This sequence joins TRBV3-1 and TRBJ2-1; checking the TCRdb D call of TRBD2 is not possible without DNA. Germline V gene data show CDR1 as LGHDT and CDR2 as YNNKEL (reference sequence). CDR3 length: 13 residues. This chain's CDR3 is CASSQDREGGQFF.

This chain connects TRBV5-4 to TRBJ2-7; checking the TCRdb D call of TRBD1 is not possible without DNA. CDR1 and CDR2 from the germline V gene are SGHNT and YYREEE (reference sequence). The CDR3 is 17 residues long. The CDR3: CASSLGKRWTGPYEQYF.

This chain's CDR3 is CASSIGGTVNYEQYF. This sequence joins TRBV19 and TRBJ2-7; TCRdb's D gene call, TRBD1, goes unchecked for lack of DNA. Germline lookup yields CDR1 LNHDA and CDR2 SQIVND (reference sequence). CDR3 length: 15 amino acids.

CDR3 protein: CASRTGFKDTGELFF. The chain is built from TRBV19 and TRBJ2-2; the TCRdb D gene call, TRBD2, has no DNA to confirm it. Per germline, CDR1 LNHDA and CDR2 SQIVND (reference sequence). The CDR3 is 15 residues long.

This CDR3 reads CSVGRSNEKLFF. The chain has TRBV29-1 and TRBJ1-4. Looked up from germline, CDR1 is SQVTM and CDR2 is ANQGSEA. CDR3 length equals 12 residues. The full variable domain, with the rest looked up from reference TRBV29-1 and TRBJ1-4, is SAVISQKPSRDICQRGTSLTIQCQVDSQVTMMFWYRQQPGQSLTLIATANQGSEATYESGFVIDKFPISRPNLTFSTLTVSNMSPEDSSIYLCSVGRSNEKLFFGSGTQLSVL.

This sequence joins TRBV5-1 and TRBJ1-1. There are 14 residues in the CDR3. In germline, CDR1 is SGHRS, CDR2 YFSETQ. Here the CDR3 reads CASSLGVRGTEAFF.

The chain recombines TRBV4-2 with TRBJ1-1. Germline V gene sequence: CDR1 LGHNA, CDR2 YNFKEQ. The CDR3 has 13 residues. This chain's CDR3 is CASSQEGSTEAFF.

The chain uses TRBV4-3 and TRBJ1-5. This CDR3 comprises 16 residues. In germline, CDR1 is LGHNA, CDR2 YSLEER. The CDR3 spells CASSQDRGRGVLPQHF.

The chain recombines TRBV10-2 with TRBJ2-7; TCRdb selects TRBD2, and the lack of DNA leaves this call unchecked. Germline V gives CDR1 WSHSY, CDR2 SAAADI. The CDR3 spans 18 residues. CDR3 residues: CASSFGPKTASKSYEQYF.

This chain connects TRBV18 to TRBJ2-1. Germline V gives CDR1 KGHSH, CDR2 LQKENI. There are 12 residues in the CDR3. CDR3: CASSPEYNEQFF.

The chain is built from TRBV7-2 and TRBJ2-7; with no DNA, the TCRdb D assignment of TRBD1 cannot be verified. Germline CDR1 reads SGHTA; CDR2 reads FQGNSA. The CDR3 spans 14 residues. CDR3 protein: CASSLRRQGSEQYF.

J is TRBJ2-1 and V is TRBV6-5; TCRdb's D call, TRBD1, is unchecked because there is no DNA. The CDR3 length is 17 residues. The V gene's germline CDR1 is MNHEY and CDR2 SVGAGI. The CDR3 sequence: CASSYNPGSGYDNEQFF.

J is TRBJ1-2 and V is TRBV6-1; TCRdb calls TRBD1, which cannot be checked without DNA. The CDR3 spans 14 residues. Germline CDR1 MNHNS, CDR2 SASEGT. The CDR3: CSSNSGTGLSGYTF.

J is TRBJ1-1 and V is TRBV18. CDR3 size: 15 residues. Germline V lookup: CDR1 KGHSH, CDR2 LQKENI. This chain's CDR3 is CASSPPTRGRTEAFF.

This chain connects TRBV7-2 to TRBJ2-7; without DNA, the TCRdb call of TRBD1 cannot be checked. CDR1 and CDR2 from the germline V gene are SGHTA and FQGNSA. The CDR3 runs 13 residues. CDR3 region: CASSPTGSYEQYF.

The rearrangement uses TRBV6-1 and TRBJ2-2; TCRdb designates TRBD1, a call that cannot be tested without DNA. This CDR3 is built from 16 residues. Germline assignment: CDR1 MNHNS and CDR2 SASEGT. CDR3 sequence reads: CASRRPGQSTTGELFF.

The J gene is TRBJ2-2, the V gene TRBV9. Germline V gene lookup returns CDR1 SGDLS and CDR2 YYNGEE. The CDR3 extends over 13 amino acids. The CDR3 loop is CASSVVLTGELFF. The full variable domain, completed using reference TRBV9 and TRBJ2-2, is DSGVTQTPKHLITATGQRVTLRCSPRSGDLSVYWYQQSLDQGLQFLIQYYNGEERAKGNILERFSAQQFPDLHSELNLSSLELGDSALYFCASSVVLTGELFFGEGSRLTVL.

The V and J genes are TRBV7-3 and TRBJ2-2; TCRdb picks TRBD2, but there is no DNA to check that call. Germline V gives CDR1 SGHTA, CDR2 FQGTGA. This CDR3 region has 15 residues. The CDR3 sequence: CASSFVGGDTGELFF. Full variable domain (missing parts from reference TRBV7-3 and TRBJ2-2): GAGVSQTPSNKVTEKGKYVELRCDPISGHTALYWYRQSLGQGPEFLIYFQGTGAADDSGLPNDRFFAVRPEGSVSTLKIQRTERGDSAVYLCASSFVGGDTGELFFGEGSRLTVL.